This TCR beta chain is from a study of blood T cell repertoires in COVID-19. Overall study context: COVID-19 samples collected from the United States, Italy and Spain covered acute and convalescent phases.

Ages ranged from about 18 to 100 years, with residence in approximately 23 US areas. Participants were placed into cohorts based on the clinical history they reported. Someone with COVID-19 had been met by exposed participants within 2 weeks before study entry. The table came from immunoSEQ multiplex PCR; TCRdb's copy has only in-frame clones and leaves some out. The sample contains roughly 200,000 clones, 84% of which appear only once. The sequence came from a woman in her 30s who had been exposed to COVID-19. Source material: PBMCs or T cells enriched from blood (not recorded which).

CDR3 in DNA: TGCGCCAGCATTGCGGCAGAATCCTACAATGAGCAGTTCTTC. It translates to CASIAAESYNEQFF. This rearrangement joins TRBV10-2 to TRBJ2-1; the D is unclear. CDR3 length equals 14 residues. CDR1 WSHSY and CDR2 SAAADI come from the germline V gene. V lost 7 bases and J lost 1, with 11 bases in between.